This record covers a single T cell receptor (beta chain). This clonotype was counted many times. Which antigen it targets is not known. Base qualities were left out, and no much larger clone turns up one base away. These data belong to a study of Graves' ophthalmopathy and Graves' hyperthyroidism (dated by TCRdb to 2016 to 2019). For the wider study: Hyperthyroidism was considered stable if no progression to ophthalmopathy occurred within 18 months of follow-up. A discovery set of about a hundred patients (43 ophthalmopathy, just over 55 stable hyperthyroidism) was enrolled to explore V-J signatures distinguishing ophthalmopathy from hyperthyroidism. In total, 120 to 150 blood samples were TCR-sequenced: 40 to 45 ophthalmopathy, 75 hyperthyroidism and about 17 hyperthyroidism-to-ophthalmopathy patients. An independent validation cohort comprised around 20 hyperthyroidism patients and 15 to 17 patients who later progressed from hyperthyroidism to ophthalmopathy. The study used TCR beta repertoire signatures to distinguish Graves' ophthalmopathy from Graves' hyperthyroidism and to predict progression to ophthalmopathy. In roughly 6 hyperthyroidism patients, the T-cell repertoire of thyroid tissue was compared with the T-cell repertoire of blood. After sampling, hyperthyroidism patients received methimazole starting at 30 mg daily, and ophthalmopathy patients received high-dose intravenous methylprednisolone. The paper's findings and limits, for the study overall: Most expanded thyroid clonotypes with a frequency above 0.001 also appeared in blood, which suggests that blood repertoires may reflect the immune response in the thyroid. Ophthalmopathy was separated from stable hyperthyroidism by the 13-signature model with roughly 87% sensitivity and roughly 82% specificity in cross-validation and with 80%/75% in the test set. In validation, the model predicted ophthalmopathy progression with over 60% sensitivity and about 73% specificity; more than ten predicted patients were CT-confirmed with GO in a median of roughly 6.8 months. No statistical method was used to predetermine the sample size, and group allocation was not hidden from the investigators.

Hyperthyroidism patients were newly diagnosed, were aged 18 to 65 years, and had a disease duration under 2 months. Patients with other autoimmune diseases, uncontrolled infections, pregnancy or lactation were excluded. Clinical symptoms, serum thyroxine, TRAb, thyroid ultrasound and orbital computed tomography formed the basis of the diagnosis. Total RNA was extracted with Trizol reagent and quality-checked on an Agilent 2100 Bioanalyzer. TCR beta CDR3 regions were amplified from RNA transcripts for repertoire sequencing. The first round of RT-PCR was done with HTBI primers and the Qiagen OneStep RT-PCR kit, and was followed by a second round of multiplex PCR, then size selection and purification. Libraries were sequenced on an Illumina HiSeq2000 using paired-end 100 bp reads. The published analysis was carried out like this. SOAPnuke was used for read processing, and reads with adapters, uncalled bases, a mean Phred below 15, or no exact constant-primer or identifier match were discarded. High-quality paired reads were merged with COPE v1.2.5. Clonotypes were defined as unique nucleotide sequences and were aligned to IMGT TRB V, D and J references using MiTCR v1.1. Analysis was restricted to V-J combinations with a frequency above 0.0001, which covered 98% to 99.2% of repertoires. A TCR clonal expansion and chaos score per V-J combination was defined as the ratio of F50 clonal expansion to chaos observed in the TCRdist matrix. Welch's t-statistics and random forest were used to narrow the features down to approximately 13 V-J combinations, which were then fed into a naive Bayes classifier. Thyroid-blood repertoire similarity was quantified with the Morisita-Horn index. TCRdb applied fastp at Q25 and MiXCR to the public reads, then kept only in-frame beta chains. Every entry covers one CDR3 protein and lists the most common genes and DNA from its rows. These V and J calls originate from TCRdb's pipeline instead of the authors' own analysis. Counted in this sample were around 1.1 million distinct CDR3 sequences; about two fifths of them appeared once. The leading ten clones occupy 8.5% to 14% of the sample.

The clonotype originates from an adult man with Graves' hyperthyroidism. The sequenced sample consisted of peripheral blood or thyroid tissue (not recorded which).

The DNA sequence reads TGTGCCAGCAGTTTTCGCAGCGGTCGGGCCCAGTACTTC. Its translation is CASSFRSGRAQYF. In this chain, TRBV12-3 or TRBV12-4 is recombined with TRBJ2-5; matching of 5 bases hints at TRBD2 as the D gene. V gives up 3 bases and J gives up 9 bases, and the segment between their germline ends measures 14 bases. Counted from cysteine to phenylalanine, this CDR3 has 13 amino acids. Solely the CDR3 DNA is kept, with 39 bases framed from the first base.